This T cell receptor beta chain derives from a study of post-analysis software for immune sequencing data. Study-wide background: The patients showed relapsing-remitting, secondary progressive and progressive-relapsing multiple sclerosis courses.

A remark on this clonotype: Antigen unknown.

Trimming took 4 bases from V and 4 from J; bases not matched to a gene: 5. The CDR3 has 15 amino acids. CDR1 is DFQATT and CDR2 is SNEGSKA in the germline V gene (reference sequence). Researchers reported that TCR beta cDNA libraries carried unique molecular identifiers. TCRdb itself ran the PCR reads through MiXCR, one entry per CDR3 protein. The repertoire includes hundreds of thousands of distinct CDR3 sequences, less than 35% of them detected once, and under 0.7% sits in the top ten. Study-level findings and limits: Four or five TRBV segments (TRBV5-6, TRBV5-1 and TRBV20-1 among them) occurred more frequently in patients than in controls. When compared against controls, multiple sclerosis patients showed significantly lower normalized Chao1 diversity.

Sequenced sample: blood. This TCR derives from a girl aged 5-17 years with multiple sclerosis. The chain combines TRBV20-1 with TRBJ2-1; 12 nucleotides match TRBD2. The CDR3 DNA reads TGCAGTGCTACAGGACTAGCGGGACTTTACAATGAGCAGTTCTTC. It encodes CSATGLAGLYNEQFF.